This entry lists 12 T cell receptor beta chains sequenced from one sample in a study of identical twins. TCRdb called the 5' RACE reads again in MiXCR, with one record for every CDR3 protein. Of 450,000 to 500,000 distinct CDR3 sequences in the sample, around an eighth were seen once. In addition, the sample was reused for a study of yellow fever vaccine responses in identical twins.

Sequencing was performed on CD4+ T cells sorted from blood. The receptors stem from a woman younger than 30 in good health.

The rearrangement joins TRBV12-3 or TRBV12-4 to TRBJ2-3, with D possibly TRBD1 on 6 matching bases. V dropped 5 bases and J dropped 14 bases, with 23 bases sitting between them. CDR3 length: 14 amino acids. The CDR3 protein is CASSLTPLGQLSYF. CDR3 nucleotides: TGTGCCAGCAGTCTCACCCCGTTGGGACAACTTTCGTATTTT.

Many counts were recorded for this clonotype. The V gene is TRBV7-9, the J gene TRBJ2-1, with D tentatively TRBD2 (5 bases). Trimming pared 1 base from V and 13 bases from J, leaving 14 bases between. Per germline, CDR1 SEHNR and CDR2 FQNEAQ (reference sequence). The CDR3 extends over 13 amino acids. This CDR3 reads CASSLDLLGRQFF. In nucleotides, the CDR3 is TGTGCCAGCAGCTTAGACCTGCTTGGGAGACAGTTCTTC.

J is TRBJ2-1 and V is TRBV11-2; TRBD2 agrees at 9 bases. Germline V gene lookup returns CDR1 SGHAT and CDR2 FQNNGV. The CDR3 runs 16 residues. Unmatched junction bases numbered 4, after V lost 4 bases and J lost 0 bases. This CDR3 is CASSSYSGSSYNEQFF. In DNA, the CDR3 is TGTGCCAGCAGCTCCTATAGCGGGAGCTCCTACAATGAGCAGTTCTTC.

This clonotype was counted a few times. The gene calls are TRBV6-2 or TRBV6-3 and TRBJ2-7; D call uncertain. There are 14 residues in the CDR3. V lost 5 bases to trimming and J lost 2 bases, with 13 bases between them. Germline V gene sequence: CDR1 MNHEY, CDR2 SVGEGT. In DNA form, the CDR3 reads TGTGCCAGCAGTAAGTTGACACCCCCCTACGAGCAGTACTTC. Its protein product is CASSKLTPPYEQYF.

This clonotype was counted only a few times. The chain couples TRBV7-3 to TRBJ2-1; D may correspond to TRBD1 or TRBD2 (6 bases each). V gave up 5 bases and J gave up 10 bases, with 24 bases separating them. This CDR3 spans 16 amino acids. Germline V gene sequence: CDR1 SGHTA, CDR2 FQGTGA. Here the CDR3 DNA reads TGTGCCAGCAGCCCCGACGACAGGACTATATTCATGGAGCAGTTCTTC. Translating gives CASSPDDRTIFMEQFF.

The chain joins TRBV29-1 to TRBJ2-3, with 7 bases that match TRBD1. V lost 5 bases to trimming and J lost 2 bases; unmatched junction nucleotides: 7. CDR1 is SQVTM, CDR2 ANQGSEA, per germline. The CDR3 is made up of 14 amino acids. CDR3 DNA sequence: TGCAGCGTTAGGGACAGAGCTAACACAGATACGCAGTATTTT. Encoded protein: CSVRDRANTDTQYF.

The CDR3 DNA follows: TGTGCCAGCAGCCTCGGAAAGGCCTCCTACGAGCAGTACTTC. This encodes CASSLGKASYEQYF. The rearrangement uses TRBV7-9 and TRBJ2-7; D uncertain. The CDR3 is made up of 14 amino acids. V lost 5 bases to trimming and J lost 0 bases, with 11 bases between them. Germline-derived CDR1 and CDR2 are SEHNR and FQNEAQ (reference sequence). The full variable domain, in which reference TRBV7-9 and TRBJ2-7 provide the parts outside the CDR3, is DTGVSQNPRHKITKRGQNVTFRCDPISEHNRLYWYRQTLGQGPEFLTYFQNEAQLEKSRLLSDRFSAERPKGSFSTLEIQRTEQGDSAMYLCASSLGKASYEQYFGPGTRLTVT.

In this sample, this clonotype turned up many times. The chain recombines TRBV6-1 with TRBJ1-5, with D unresolved. Trimming shortened V by 4 bases and J by 7 bases, and 8 bases separated the two germline ends. The CDR3 loop spans 12 amino acids. Germline CDR1 MNHNS, CDR2 SASEGT. CDR3 DNA sequence: TGTGCCAGCAGTGCCCCTTACCAGCCCCAGCATTTT. This gives the protein CASSAPYQPQHF.

In nucleotides, the CDR3 is TGTGCCAGCAGCCCTGGCCGGGGGACAGGGTCCTACGAGCAGTACTTC. Translated: CASSPGRGTGSYEQYF. The chain uses TRBV7-8 and TRBJ2-7, with TRBD1 matching over 9 bases. From germline, CDR1 is SGHVS and CDR2 FQNEAQ. The V gene end was trimmed by 5 bases and the J gene end by 1 base; junction bases not matched to a gene: 9. CDR3 length: 16 residues.

This clonotype was seen a few times. V gene TRBV5-1 combines with J gene TRBJ1-3; possibly TRBD1 for D (5 bases). V was clipped by 8 bases and J by 0 bases, with 12 bases between them. CDR1 is SGHRS and CDR2 is YFSETQ in the germline V gene. There are 14 residues in the CDR3. In DNA, the CDR3 is TGCGCCAGTCGTCCACAGGTCTCTGGAAACACCATATATTTT. Protein product: CASRPQVSGNTIYF.

This clonotype showed up many times. This chain connects TRBV2 to TRBJ1-5; no reliable D call. Germline V gene lookup returns CDR1 SNHLY and CDR2 FYNNEI. The CDR3 loop spans 14 amino acids. V lost 3 bases to trimming and J lost 6 bases, with 12 bases between them. This chain's CDR3 is CASSERRDRQPQHF. As DNA, the CDR3 is TGTGCCAGCAGTGAGAGGAGGGATCGTCAGCCCCAGCATTTT.

The chain recombines TRBV11-1 with TRBJ2-7; D is possibly TRBD1 or TRBD2 (5 bases each). This CDR3 has 14 amino acids. Germline V gives CDR1 SGHAT, CDR2 FQDESV (reference sequence). With 7 bases removed from V and 0 bases from J, the gap between germline ends came to 13 bases. The CDR3 nucleotides read TGTGCCAGCACCAAGCCGGGGCCCTCCTACGAGCAGTACTTC. Translating gives CASTKPGPSYEQYF.